One and the same sample provided the 10 T cell receptor beta chains below, sequenced in a study of cytomegalovirus exposure and HLA in healthy donors. PCR primers comprised 60 Vbeta and 13 Jbeta primers. Using immunoSEQ multiplex PCR, the repertoire was profiled, and TCRdb retains in-frame clones only, with some absent. The sample includes about 120,000 clones, approximately 75% of them seen just once. Material: PBMCs. The receptors stem from a man younger than 45 in good health and CMV-seronegative.

The sample holds one count of this clone. This chain's CDR3 is CASSLQGTGNTIYF. As DNA, the CDR3 is TGCGCCAGCAGCTTACAGGGAACTGGAAACACCATATATTTT. The V and J genes are TRBV5-1 and TRBJ1-3; maybe TRBD1 (6 bases). This CDR3 is 14 amino acids long. V lost 2 bases and J lost 2, with 8 bases in between. Germline lookup yields CDR1 SGHRS and CDR2 YFSETQ.

This rearrangement joins TRBV4-1 to TRBJ2-5; TRBD2 matches 8 bases. CDR1 and CDR2 from the germline V gene are MGHRA and YSYEKL. V was clipped by 0 bases and J by 1 base; unmatched bases: 4. This CDR3 contains 16 residues. CDR3: CASSQEGRGVQETQYF. Written as DNA, the CDR3 is TGCGCCAGCAGCCAAGAGGGGCGGGGGGTCCAAGAGACCCAGTACTTC.

About this clone: The sample carries other DNA sequences with the same CDR3. This chain uses TRBV5-1 with TRBJ1-6; D not certain. V was shortened by 1 base and J by 11 bases, with 10 bases between the two germline ends. Germline V gives CDR1 SGHRS, CDR2 YFSETQ. The CDR3 spans 13 residues. This CDR3 reads CASSLYRYAPLHF. The CDR3 bases are TGCGCCAGCAGCTTGTATCGGTACGCACCCCTCCACTTT.

The chain employs TRBV5-1 and TRBJ2-7; TRBD1 is a possible D gene (6 bases). The CDR3 spans 15 residues. V dropped 0 bases and J dropped 5 bases, with 15 bases sitting between them. Germline-derived CDR1 and CDR2 are SGHRS and YFSETQ. The CDR3 region has the DNA TGCGCCAGCAGCTTGGGGTGGGGGCCGTCTGACGAGCAGTACTTC. Amino acid sequence: CASSLGWGPSDEQYF. The full variable domain, with the rest looked up from reference TRBV5-1 and TRBJ2-7, is KAGVTQTPRYLIKTRGQQVTLSCSPISGHRSVSWYQQTPGQGLQFLFEYFSETQRNKGNFPGRFSGRQFSNSRSEMNVSTLELGDSALYLCASSLGWGPSDEQYFGPGTRLTVT.

The V call is TRBV6-5, the J call TRBJ1-2; TRBD1 matches at 8 bases. The CDR3 spans 15 residues. Germline V gives CDR1 MNHEY, CDR2 SVGAGI. V trimming: 5 bases; J trimming: 2 bases; junction bases outside the gene matches: 7. This chain's CDR3 is CASSTGTGPNYGYTF. The CDR3 DNA follows: TGTGCCAGCAGTACCGGGACAGGACCGAACTATGGCTACACCTTC.

The chain recombines TRBV6-5 with TRBJ1-1; D ambiguous. This CDR3 is built from 11 residues. In germline, CDR1 is MNHEY, CDR2 SVGAGI. V was trimmed by 8 bases and J by 1 base, leaving 5 bases between them. The CDR3 sequence: CASSRNTEAFF. DNA for the CDR3: TGTGCCAGCTCTCGGAACACTGAAGCTTTCTTT.

The chain couples TRBV27 to TRBJ2-5; TRBD1 aligns across 8 bases. Matching the DNA end better, TRBJ2-7 makes the J call doubtful. Germline V CDR1 and CDR2: MNHEY, SMNVEV (reference sequence). CDR3 length: 14 amino acids. The CDR3 bases are TGTGCCAGCCGAAAGGGACAGGCCCCCTACGAGCAGTACTTC. Translating it yields CASRKGQAPYEQYF.

This clone has a handful of counts. Relative to the germline gene, one junction end is altered; a read error may explain this. The V call is TRBV6-1, the J call TRBJ2-5, with TRBD2 identical over 15 bases. The germline V gene has CDR1 MNHNS and CDR2 SASEGT. CDR3 length equals 20 residues. The CDR3 region is CASREAGPGLAGGGGETQYF. CDR3 bases: TGTGCCAGCAGGGAAGCCGGACCGGGACTAGCGGGGGGCGGGGGTGAGACCCAGTACTTC.

The V and J genes are TRBV19 and TRBJ2-7, with 7 bases matching TRBD2. V trimming: 4 bases; J trimming: 0 bases; junction bases outside the gene matches: 6. CDR3 length equals 15 residues. The germline V gene encodes CDR1 LNHDA and CDR2 SQIVND (reference sequence). The CDR3 nucleotides read TGTGCCAGTAGTACGTTGGGGGGGAACTCCTACGAGCAGTACTTC. Protein: CASSTLGGNSYEQYF.

The chain joins TRBV5-1 to TRBJ1-4; no reliable D call. Germline V gives CDR1 SGHRS, CDR2 YFSETQ. This CDR3 has 17 residues. Trimming pared 0 bases from V and 0 bases from J, leaving 12 bases between. Here the CDR3 DNA reads TGCGCCAGCAGCTTGGAATCCAGGTACGCAACTAATGAAAAACTGTTTTTT. This codes for CASSLESRYATNEKLFF.